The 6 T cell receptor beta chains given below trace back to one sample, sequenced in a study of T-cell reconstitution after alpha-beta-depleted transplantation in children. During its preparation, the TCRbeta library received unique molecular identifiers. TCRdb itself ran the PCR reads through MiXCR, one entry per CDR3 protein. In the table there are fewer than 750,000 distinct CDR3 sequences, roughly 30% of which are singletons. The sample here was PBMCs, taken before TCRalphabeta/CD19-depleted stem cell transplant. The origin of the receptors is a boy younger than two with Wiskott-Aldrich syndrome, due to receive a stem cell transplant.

CDR3 nucleotides: TGTGCCAGCAGTTATGAGACACCTATAGGGACACAGAACACCGGGGAGCTGTTTTTT. Encoded protein: CASSYETPIGTQNTGELFF. The chain employs TRBV6-5 and TRBJ2-2, with a weak D call TRBD1 (6 bases). CDR3 length: 19 residues. Germline V gene lookup returns CDR1 MNHEY and CDR2 SVGAGI. Trimming removed 3 bases from V and 1 base from J, with 21 bases in between.

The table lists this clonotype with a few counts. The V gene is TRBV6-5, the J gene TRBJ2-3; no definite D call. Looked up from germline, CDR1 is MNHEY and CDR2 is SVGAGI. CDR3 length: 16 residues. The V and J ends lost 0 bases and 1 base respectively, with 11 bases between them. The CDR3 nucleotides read TGTGCCAGCAGTTACTCACTCGCGGCTGGCACAGATACGCAGTATTTT. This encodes CASSYSLAAGTDTQYF.

The CDR3 sequence is CASSLARIAGQETQYF. The CDR3 DNA is TGTGCCAGCAGCTTAGCGCGGATAGCGGGACAAGAGACCCAGTACTTC. The J gene is TRBJ2-5, the V gene TRBV7-6; 8 bases are shared with TRBD2. V dropped 0 bases and J dropped 2; count of bases not matched to a gene: 5. The V gene's germline CDR1 is SGHVS and CDR2 FNYEAQ. The CDR3 contains 16 residues.

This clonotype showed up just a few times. The CDR3, as DNA: TGCGCCACCACACGGGAACCACACCGCACAGATACGCAGTATTTT. The encoded protein is CATTREPHRTDTQYF. This chain joins TRBV5-1 and TRBJ2-3; a weak D match, TRBD2 (5 bases). The V end was cut by 9 bases, the J end by 1 base, with 18 bases between. The CDR3 covers 15 residues. Per the germline V gene, CDR1 is SGHRS and CDR2 is YFSETQ.

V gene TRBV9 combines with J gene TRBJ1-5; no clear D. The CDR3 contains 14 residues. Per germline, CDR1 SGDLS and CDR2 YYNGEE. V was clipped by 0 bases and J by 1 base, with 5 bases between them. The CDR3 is CASSVGVSNQPQHF. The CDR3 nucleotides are TGTGCCAGCAGCGTAGGGGTCAGCAATCAGCCCCAGCATTTT.

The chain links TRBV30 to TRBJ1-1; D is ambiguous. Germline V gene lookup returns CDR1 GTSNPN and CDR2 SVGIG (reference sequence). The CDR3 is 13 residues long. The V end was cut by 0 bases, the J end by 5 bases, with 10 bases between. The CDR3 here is CAWSVTGRTEAFF. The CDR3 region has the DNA TGTGCCTGGAGTGTGACGGGCAGGACTGAAGCTTTCTTT.